Sequencing of this TCR beta chain was carried out in a study of T cells in Graves' hyperthyroidism and ophthalmopathy. Disease duration under 2 months; hyperthyroidism patients were aged 18 to 65. Based on clinical symptoms, serum thyroxine and TRAb, thyroid ultrasound and orbital computed tomography, diagnoses were reached. Each 10 ml fresh peripheral blood draw supplied the PBMCs. Trimming shortened V by 6 bases and J by 6 bases, and 18 bases separated the two germline ends. Germline values: CDR1 MDHEN, CDR2 SYDVKM. The CDR3 sequence is 14 residues long. Amplification of TCR beta CDR3 regions used RNA as the template. HTBI primers were employed in a first-round RT-PCR of the TCR CDR3. TCRdb analysed the multiplex PCR reads with MiXCR anew, one entry per CDR3 protein. There are roughly 510,000 distinct CDR3 sequences in the sample; less than 25% occur only once, and about 25% lies in the top ten.

The receptor was isolated from a man between 18 and 29 years old with Graves' hyperthyroidism. The sequencing sample was made of blood. The chain employs TRBV28 and TRBJ2-7; D not certain. The CDR3 DNA follows: TGTGCCAGCAGCCCGGCGGTAAAGTTCTGCGAGCAGTACTTC. Amino acid sequence: CASSPAVKFCEQYF.